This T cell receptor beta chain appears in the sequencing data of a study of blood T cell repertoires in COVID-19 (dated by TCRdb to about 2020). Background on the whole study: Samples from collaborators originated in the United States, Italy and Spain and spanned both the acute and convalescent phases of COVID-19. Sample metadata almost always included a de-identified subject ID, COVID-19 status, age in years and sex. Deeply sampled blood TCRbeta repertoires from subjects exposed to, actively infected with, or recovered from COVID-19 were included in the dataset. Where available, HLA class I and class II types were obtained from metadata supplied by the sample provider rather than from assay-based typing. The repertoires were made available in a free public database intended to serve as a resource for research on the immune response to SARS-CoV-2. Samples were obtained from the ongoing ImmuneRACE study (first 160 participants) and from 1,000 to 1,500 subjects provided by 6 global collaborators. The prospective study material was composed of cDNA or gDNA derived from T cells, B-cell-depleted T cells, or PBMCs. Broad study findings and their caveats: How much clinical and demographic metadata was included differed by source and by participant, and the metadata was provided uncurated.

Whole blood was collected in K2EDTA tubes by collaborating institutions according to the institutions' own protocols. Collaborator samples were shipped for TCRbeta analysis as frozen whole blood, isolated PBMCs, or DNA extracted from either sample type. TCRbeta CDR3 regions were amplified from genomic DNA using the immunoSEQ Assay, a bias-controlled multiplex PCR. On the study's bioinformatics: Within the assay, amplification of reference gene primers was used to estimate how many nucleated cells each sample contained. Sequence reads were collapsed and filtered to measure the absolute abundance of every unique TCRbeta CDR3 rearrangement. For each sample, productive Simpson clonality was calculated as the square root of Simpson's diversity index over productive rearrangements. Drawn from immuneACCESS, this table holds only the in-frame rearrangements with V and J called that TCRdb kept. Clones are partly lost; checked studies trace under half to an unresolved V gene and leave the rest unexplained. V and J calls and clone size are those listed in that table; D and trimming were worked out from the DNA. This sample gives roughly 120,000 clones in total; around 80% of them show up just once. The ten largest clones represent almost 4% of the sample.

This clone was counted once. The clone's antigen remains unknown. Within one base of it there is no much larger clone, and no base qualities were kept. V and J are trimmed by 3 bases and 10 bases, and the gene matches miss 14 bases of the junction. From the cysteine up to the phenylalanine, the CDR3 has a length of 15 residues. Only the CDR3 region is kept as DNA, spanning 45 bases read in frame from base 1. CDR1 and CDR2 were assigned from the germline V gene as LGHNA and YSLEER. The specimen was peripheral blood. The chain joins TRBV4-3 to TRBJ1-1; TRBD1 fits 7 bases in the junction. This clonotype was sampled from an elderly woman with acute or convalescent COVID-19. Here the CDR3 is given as CASSHETGQRRRAFF. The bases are TGCGCCAGCAGCCACGAGACAGGGCAACGACGGCGAGCTTTCTTT.